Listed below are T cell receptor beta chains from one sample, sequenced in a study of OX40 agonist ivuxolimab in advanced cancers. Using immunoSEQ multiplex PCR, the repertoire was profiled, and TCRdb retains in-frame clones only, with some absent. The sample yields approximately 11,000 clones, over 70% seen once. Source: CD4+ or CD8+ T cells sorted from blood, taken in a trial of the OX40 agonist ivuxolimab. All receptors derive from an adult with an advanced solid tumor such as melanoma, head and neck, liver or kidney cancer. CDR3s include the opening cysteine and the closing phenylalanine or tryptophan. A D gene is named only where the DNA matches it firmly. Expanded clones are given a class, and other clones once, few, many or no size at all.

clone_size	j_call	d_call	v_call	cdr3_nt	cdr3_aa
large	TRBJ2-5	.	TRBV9	TGTGCCAGCAGCGTAGCTCCCGGGTCCCAAGAGACCCAGTACTTC	CASSVAPGSQETQYF
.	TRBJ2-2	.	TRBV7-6	TGTGCCAGCAGCTCGGGACTGGACGGGGAGCTGTTTTTT	CASSSGLDGELFF
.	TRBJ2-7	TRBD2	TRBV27	TGTGCCAGCAGTCCTACTCGCGGGGGAGCCTACGAGCAGTACTTC	CASSPTRGGAYEQYF
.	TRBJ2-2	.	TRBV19	TGTGCCAGTACCCCCATATGGGCGGGGAGCGGTTGGACCGGGGAGCTGTTTTTT	CASTPIWAGSGWTGELFF
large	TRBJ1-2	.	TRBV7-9	TGTGCCAGCAGCTTAGTTCCTTCTAACTATGGCTACACCTTC	CASSLVPSNYGYTF
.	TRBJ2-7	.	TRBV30	TGTGCCTGGGCCGGGACTTCATCCTACGAGCAGTACTTC	CAWAGTSSYEQYF
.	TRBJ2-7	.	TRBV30	TGTGCCTGGAGTGCAGGGGTTGGTTACGAGCAGTACTTC	CAWSAGVGYEQYF
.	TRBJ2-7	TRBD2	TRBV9	TGTGCCAGCAGCTTAGGACTAGCGGAGCACGAGCAGTACTTC	CASSLGLAEHEQYF
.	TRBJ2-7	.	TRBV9	TGTGCCAGCAGCCGGGCCCCTGGCCCCTACGAGCAGTACTTC	CASSRAPGPYEQYF
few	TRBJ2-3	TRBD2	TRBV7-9	TGTGCCAGCAGCTTACCCCGGGGGGATGGCACAGATACGCAGTATTTT	CASSLPRGDGTDTQYF
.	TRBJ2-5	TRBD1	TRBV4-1	TGCGCCAGCAGCCAAGATGGCATGGACAGGGGGGGTGGAGAGACCCAGTACTTC	CASSQDGMDRGGGETQYF
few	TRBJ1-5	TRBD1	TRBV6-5	TGTGCCAGCAGCCACGGAGCAGGGGGCCAGCCCCAGCATTTT	CASSHGAGGQPQHF
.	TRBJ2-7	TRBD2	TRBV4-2	TGTGCCAGCAGCCAAGAGTCTAGCGGGGGCGGATCCTACGAGCAGTACTTC	CASSQESSGGGSYEQYF
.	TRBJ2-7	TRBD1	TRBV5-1	TGTGCCAGCAGCTTGTGGGACAGGGCGAAGCAGTACTTC	CASSLWDRAKQYF
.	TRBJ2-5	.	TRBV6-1	TGTGCCAGCAGTGAAGCCCTGGGACGGGGTGCGGAGACCCAGTACTTC	CASSEALGRGAETQYF
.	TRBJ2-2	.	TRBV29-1	TGCAGCGTTTCGGTCGGGGAGCTGTTTTTT	CSVSVGELFF
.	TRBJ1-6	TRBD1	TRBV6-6	TGTGCCAGCAGTAACACAGGGGAGAGTTCACCCCTCCACTTT	CASSNTGESSPLHF
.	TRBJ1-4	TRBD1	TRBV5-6	TGTGCCAGCAGCTTGGCTAGACAGGGAAAGGAAAAACTGTTTTTT	CASSLARQGKEKLFF
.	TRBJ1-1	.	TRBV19	TGTGCCAGTAGTATGGGGGGTACGACGGTCGAAGCTTTCTTT	CASSMGGTTVEAFF
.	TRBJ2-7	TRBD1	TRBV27	TGTGCCAGCAGCCCCGGGACAGGGCGGGGAGAGCAGTACTTC	CASSPGTGRGEQYF
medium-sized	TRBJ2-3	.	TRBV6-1	TGTGCCAGCACCCCTTACACAGATACGCAGTATTTT	CASTPYTDTQYF
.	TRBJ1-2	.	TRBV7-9	TGTGCCAGCAGCCGCGAGACAGACTATGGCTACACCTTC	CASSRETDYGYTF
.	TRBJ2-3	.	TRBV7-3	TGTGCCAGCAGCTTAACGGGACTAGATACGCAGTATTTT	CASSLTGLDTQYF
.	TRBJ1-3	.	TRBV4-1	TGCGCCAGCAGCCAAGATTCAGGGTCTGGAAACACCATATATTTT	CASSQDSGSGNTIYF
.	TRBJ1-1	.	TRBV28	TGTGCCAGCAGTTGGGGGGGGCGTTCGAACACTGAAGCTTTCTTT	CASSWGGRSNTEAFF
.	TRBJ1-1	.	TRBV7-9	TGTGCCAGCAGCTTGGAAGGGCCAAACACTGAAGCTTTCTTT	CASSLEGPNTEAFF
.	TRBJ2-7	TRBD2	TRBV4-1	TGCGCCAGCAGCCACATGGGGGCGGGGGGGTTCTACGAGCAGTACTTC	CASSHMGAGGFYEQYF
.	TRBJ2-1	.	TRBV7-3	TGTGCCAGCAGCTCAGGGACATCCTACAATGAGCAGTTCTTC	CASSSGTSYNEQFF
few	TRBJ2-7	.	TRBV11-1	TGTGCCAGCAGCGCGACCTACTACGAGCAGTACTTC	CASSATYYEQYF
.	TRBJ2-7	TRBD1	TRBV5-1	TGCGCCAGCATGAACAAAGACAGGGACCCCTACGAGCAGTACTTC	CASMNKDRDPYEQYF
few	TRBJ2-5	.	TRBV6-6	TGTGCCAGCAGTGGTTCTCTGGAGGGGTGGGAGACCCAGTACTTC	CASSGSLEGWETQYF